The next 10 T cell receptor beta chains were all read from a single sample in a study of siplizumab effects on memory and regulatory T cells. TCRdb's table, derived via immunoSEQ multiplex PCR, lists solely in-frame clones and lacks some. The sample includes roughly 5,900 clones, about 61% seen only once; the top ten take about 15%. Material: effector memory CD8+ T cells sorted from blood. The subset is: unstimulated CD8+ effector memory T cells. Source of these receptors: a human donor in good health.

This clone was found once. The CDR3 region is CASGSGLYTEAFF. DNA for the CDR3: TGTGCTAGTGGCTCAGGCCTCTACACTGAAGCTTTCTTT. This chain joins TRBV12-5 and TRBJ1-1; D is undetermined. This CDR3 contains 13 residues. V was cut by 6 bases and J by 3 bases, with 11 bases left in between. Germline assignment: CDR1 LGHNT and CDR2 FRNRAP.

The rearrangement joins TRBV7-3 to TRBJ2-7, with 9 bases aligning to TRBD1. Germline V CDR1 and CDR2: SGHTA, FQGTGA. V shed 4 bases, J shed 4 bases, and the junction held 8 bases outside the gene matches. The CDR3 has 15 residues. For the CDR3, the DNA is TGTGCCAGCAGCTCGAACAGGGGGCCATATTACGAGCAGTACTTC. The encoded protein is CASSSNRGPYYEQYF.

A remark on this clone: The identical CDR3 is also encoded by other nucleotide sequences in the sample. The chain combines TRBV7-6 with TRBJ2-2; D could derive from TRBD1 or TRBD2 (5 bases each). The CDR3 contains 13 residues. Between the trimmed V and J ends, which lost 3 bases and 4 bases, there was a span of 6 bases. Per germline, CDR1 SGHVS and CDR2 FNYEAQ. In DNA form, the CDR3 reads TGTGCCAGCAGCTTCGGGGCCACCGGGGAGCTGTTTTTT. Amino acid sequence: CASSFGATGELFF.

This clone appeared a few times. The rearrangement joins TRBV7-9 to TRBJ2-7, with TRBD2 identical over 7 bases. After removal of 8 bases from V and 6 bases from J, the junction contained 4 bases not matched to a gene. The germline V gene encodes CDR1 SEHNR and CDR2 FQNEAQ (reference sequence). This CDR3 is built from 11 residues. CDR3 protein: CASGPGGEQYF. The CDR3 bases are TGTGCCAGCGGGCCGGGGGGCGAGCAGTACTTC.

The J gene is TRBJ1-1, the V gene TRBV10-3; tentatively, D is TRBD1 (6 bases). Germline V gene sequence: CDR1 ENHRY, CDR2 SYGVKD. V was trimmed by 4 bases and J by 5 bases, leaving 11 bases between them. The CDR3 is made up of 13 amino acids. The CDR3 loop is CAISGGGPTEAFF. The CDR3, as DNA: TGTGCCATCAGTGGCGGGGGCCCAACTGAAGCTTTCTTT.

The chain has TRBV25-1 and TRBJ1-2, with D perhaps TRBD1 (5 bases). Germline assignment: CDR1 MGHDK and CDR2 SYGVNS. Deletions cut 2 bases from V and 1 base from J, with 8 bases between. The CDR3 covers 14 residues. The CDR3 DNA reads TGTGCCAGCAGTGAAGACGACAGTAACTATGGCTACACCTTC. Its protein product is CASSEDDSNYGYTF.

This chain links TRBV6-4 with TRBJ2-7; maybe TRBD2 (6 bases). V was pared by 3 bases and J by 3 bases, with 18 bases between. This CDR3 is built from 16 residues. The germline gives CDR1 MRHNA, CDR2 SNTAGT. CDR3 residues: CASSEEKGGSVYEQYF. The DNA for the CDR3 is TGTGCCAGCAGTGAAGAGAAGGGAGGCTCTGTCTACGAGCAGTACTTC.

The chain uses TRBV4-3 and TRBJ2-1, with TRBD1 matching 9 bases. The CDR3 loop spans 15 amino acids. With 1 base clipped from V and 8 bases from J, the junction kept 6 bases outside the gene matches. Per the germline V gene, CDR1 is LGHNA and CDR2 is YSLEER. The CDR3 reads CASSQGQGVEYEQFF. Written as DNA, the CDR3 is TGCGCCAGCAGCCAAGGACAGGGGGTGGAATATGAGCAGTTCTTC.

The chain couples TRBV11-3 to TRBJ2-5; D gene unclear. CDR3 length equals 14 residues. Trimming left V 0 bases short and J 5 bases short, with 10 bases between. From germline, CDR1 is SGHNT and CDR2 YENEEA. CDR3 region: CASSLDQAPETQYF. The CDR3 DNA sequence: TGTGCCAGCAGCTTAGATCAGGCCCCGGAGACCCAGTACTTC.

The chain joins TRBV7-9 to TRBJ1-1; 7 bases map to TRBD1. The CDR3 contains 15 residues. Germline V gene lookup returns CDR1 SEHNR and CDR2 FQNEAQ (reference sequence). Trimming removed 5 bases from V and 5 bases from J; junction bases left unmatched: 11. DNA for the CDR3: TGTGCCAGCAGCCAAGTCCAGGGGGAAGGTACTGAAGCTTTCTTT. It is translated as CASSQVQGEGTEAFF.